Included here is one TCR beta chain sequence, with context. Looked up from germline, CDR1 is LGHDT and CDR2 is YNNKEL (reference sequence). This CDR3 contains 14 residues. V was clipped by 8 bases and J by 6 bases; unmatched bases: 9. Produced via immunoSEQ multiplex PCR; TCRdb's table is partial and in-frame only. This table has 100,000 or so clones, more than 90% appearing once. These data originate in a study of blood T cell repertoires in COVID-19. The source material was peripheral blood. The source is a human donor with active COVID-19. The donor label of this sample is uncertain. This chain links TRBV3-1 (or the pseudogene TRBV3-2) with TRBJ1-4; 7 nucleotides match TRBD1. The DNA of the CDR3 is TGTGCCAGCCTGCCGAGAGACAGGGATGAAAAACTGTTTTTT. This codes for CASLPRDRDEKLFF.